The rows below give T cell receptor beta chains drawn from one sample of a study of T-cell memory formation after mild COVID-19. Using its own MiXCR run on the 5' RACE reads, TCRdb lists one record per CDR3 protein. Of some 160,000 distinct CDR3 sequences listed, around 30% are singletons. The sequenced material came from PBMCs or a T cell subset sorted from them (not recorded which). These receptors were obtained from an adult woman who had mild COVID-19 (a few samples of this study predate the infection). Cell type and time point are not known. CDR3s leave out the opening cysteine and the closing phenylalanine or tryptophan. Size tells how often a clone was seen (once, few, many) or the class of an expanded clone, and some rows leave it out.

clone_size: -; j_call: TRBJ2-3; v_call: TRBV5-1; cdr3_aa: ASSLDGTRSEGTQY
clone_size: -; j_call: TRBJ2-6; v_call: TRBV6-6; cdr3_aa: ASTFGQGAPGANVLT
clone_size: -; j_call: TRBJ2-5; v_call: TRBV5-1; cdr3_aa: ASSVTGGAETQY
clone_size: -; j_call: TRBJ2-4; v_call: TRBV7-2; cdr3_aa: ASSLDGGTSGRDIQY
clone_size: few; j_call: TRBJ1-1; v_call: TRBV9; cdr3_aa: ASSPFASDTEAF
clone_size: -; j_call: TRBJ2-1; v_call: TRBV24-1; cdr3_aa: ATSDMGQGDYNEQF
clone_size: once; j_call: TRBJ2-6; v_call: TRBV20-1; cdr3_aa: SARDPAISGANVLT
clone_size: once; j_call: TRBJ1-1; v_call: TRBV7-9; cdr3_aa: ASSLGTGVDTEAF
clone_size: many; j_call: TRBJ1-2; v_call: TRBV5-5; cdr3_aa: ASSHLQGPLA
clone_size: many; j_call: TRBJ2-1; v_call: TRBV6-4; cdr3_aa: ASSDSGLDSNEQF
clone_size: few; j_call: TRBJ2-3; v_call: TRBV5-1; cdr3_aa: ASSGGRGRSDTQY
clone_size: few; j_call: TRBJ1-6; v_call: TRBV3-1; cdr3_aa: ASSQVGSDSPLH
clone_size: few; j_call: TRBJ2-6; v_call: TRBV11-2; cdr3_aa: ASSLGGQFDSGANVLT
clone_size: -; j_call: TRBJ2-6; v_call: TRBV24-1; cdr3_aa: ATSDAAMVSTGANVMT
clone_size: few; j_call: TRBJ2-3; v_call: TRBV11-2; cdr3_aa: ASRYRPGVRYTQY
clone_size: few; j_call: TRBJ2-1; v_call: TRBV24-1; cdr3_aa: ATSALGAGEQF
clone_size: few; j_call: TRBJ1-1; v_call: TRBV7-6; cdr3_aa: ASSQMEGKEAF
clone_size: few; j_call: TRBJ2-7; v_call: TRBV5-8; cdr3_aa: ASSGGLGSSYEQY
clone_size: few; j_call: TRBJ2-1; v_call: TRBV12-3/TRBV12-4; cdr3_aa: ASSGAGVDDEQF
clone_size: few; j_call: TRBJ1-2; v_call: TRBV5-1; cdr3_aa: ASSLIGEGYGYT
clone_size: -; j_call: TRBJ1-4; v_call: TRBV5-1; cdr3_aa: ASSPRQGDEKLF
clone_size: -; j_call: TRBJ2-7; v_call: TRBV5-1; cdr3_aa: ASSLVDSPYEQY
clone_size: few; j_call: TRBJ2-7; v_call: TRBV29-1; cdr3_aa: SVAAGTGTNEQY